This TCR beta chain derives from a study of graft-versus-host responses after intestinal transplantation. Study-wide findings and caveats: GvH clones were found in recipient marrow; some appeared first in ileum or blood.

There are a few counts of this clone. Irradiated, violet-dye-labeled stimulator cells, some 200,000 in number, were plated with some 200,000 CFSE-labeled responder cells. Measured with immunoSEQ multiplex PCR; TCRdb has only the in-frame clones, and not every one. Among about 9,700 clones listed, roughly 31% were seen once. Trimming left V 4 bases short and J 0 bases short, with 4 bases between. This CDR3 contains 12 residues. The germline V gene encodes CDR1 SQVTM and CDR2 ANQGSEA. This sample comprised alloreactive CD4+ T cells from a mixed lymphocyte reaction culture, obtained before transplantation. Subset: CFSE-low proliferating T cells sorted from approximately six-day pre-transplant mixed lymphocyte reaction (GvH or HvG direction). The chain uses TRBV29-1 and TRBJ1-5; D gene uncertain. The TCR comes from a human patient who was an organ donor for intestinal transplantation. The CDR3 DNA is TGCAGCGTTGGTATTAGCAATCAGCCCCAGCATTTT. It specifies CSVGISNQPQHF.